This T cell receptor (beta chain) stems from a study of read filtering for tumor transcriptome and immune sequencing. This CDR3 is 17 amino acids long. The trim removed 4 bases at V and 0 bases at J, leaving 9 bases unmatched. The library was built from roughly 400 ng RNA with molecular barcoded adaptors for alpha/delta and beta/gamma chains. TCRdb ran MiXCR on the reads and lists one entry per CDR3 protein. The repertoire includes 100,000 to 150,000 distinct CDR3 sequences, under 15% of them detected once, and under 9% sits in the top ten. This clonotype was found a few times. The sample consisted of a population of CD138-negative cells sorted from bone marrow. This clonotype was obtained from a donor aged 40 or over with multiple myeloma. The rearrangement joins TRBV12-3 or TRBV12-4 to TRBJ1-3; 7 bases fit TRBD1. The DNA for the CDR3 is TGTGCCAGCAGTTCCACGGGACAGTTCTTCTCTGGAAACACCATATATTTT. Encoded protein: CASSSTGQFFSGNTIYF.